These 8 T cell receptor beta chains came from one sample sequenced in a study of cytomegalovirus exposure and HLA in healthy donors. The PCR ran on 60 Vbeta and 13 Jbeta primers. TCRdb keeps only in-frame clones here, not all; method: immunoSEQ multiplex PCR. The sample yields fewer than 200,000 clones, 80% seen once. Sequencing input: PBMCs. The receptors originated from a man aged 25 to 40 in good health and CMV-seronegative.

The chain links TRBV14 to TRBJ1-1; TRBD1 matches 8 bases. The CDR3 spans 15 residues. V lost 2 bases to trimming and J lost 10 bases; unmatched junction nucleotides: 12. CDR1 SGHDN and CDR2 FVKESK come from the germline V gene. CDR3 sequence (DNA): TGTGCCAGCAGCCAATCCGACCAGGGGGCGACGCGAGCTTTCTTT. Translation gives CASSQSDQGATRAFF.

V and J are TRBV2 and TRBJ1-4; possible D gene TRBD1, 5 bases. The CDR3 loop spans 15 amino acids. Germline V lookup: CDR1 SNHLY, CDR2 FYNNEI. V was pared by 5 bases and J by 8 bases, with 18 bases between. The CDR3 region is CASSRRDYTEEKLFF. The DNA of the CDR3 is TGTGCCAGCAGTCGACGGGACTATACGGAGGAAAAACTGTTTTTT.

The V and J genes are TRBV30 and TRBJ2-7; D may be TRBD2 (7 bases). Germline V gives CDR1 GTSNPN, CDR2 SVGIG (reference sequence). Trimming took off 1 base at V and 7 bases at J, with 11 bases between the two ends. The CDR3 is made up of 12 amino acids. The CDR3 coding sequence is TGTGCCTGGAGTGGGGGGGGCCCTGAGCAGTACTTC. As protein: CAWSGGGPEQYF. The full variable domain, rest sourced from reference TRBV30 and TRBJ2-7, is SQTIHQWPATLVQPVGSPLSLECTVEGTSNPNLYWYRQAAGRGLQLLFYSVGIGQISSEVPQNLSASRPQDRQFILSSKKLLLSDSGFYLCAWSGGGPEQYFGPGTRLTVT.

The J gene is TRBJ1-5, the V gene TRBV7-2; no clear D. CDR3 length equals 13 residues. The germline V gene has CDR1 SGHTA and CDR2 FQGNSA. V shed 3 bases and J shed 9 bases, with 12 bases lying between them. This CDR3 is CASSLVRGGPQHF. As DNA, the CDR3 is TGTGCCAGCAGCTTGGTAAGAGGTGGGCCCCAGCATTTT.

This clone was seen only a few times. The chain combines TRBV7-2 with TRBJ2-7; D gene unclear. CDR1 and CDR2 from the germline V gene are SGHTA and FQGNSA. Trimming took 4 bases from V and 0 from J, leaving 7 bases between them. This CDR3 spans 13 amino acids. CDR3 region: CASSYTVSYEQYF. The CDR3 DNA is TGTGCCAGCAGCTATACAGTCTCCTACGAGCAGTACTTC. The whole variable domain, remainder taken from reference TRBV7-2 and TRBJ2-7, is GAGVSQSPSNKVTEKGKDVELRCDPISGHTALYWYRQSLGQGLEFLIYFQGNSAPDKSGLPSDRFSAERTGGSVSTLTIQRTQQEDSAVYLCASSYTVSYEQYFGPGTRLTVT.

This rearrangement joins TRBV6-5 to TRBJ2-1, with TRBD2 identical over 12 bases. The CDR3 is made up of 15 amino acids. V gave up 5 bases and J gave up 7 bases; unmatched junction bases: 6. Looked up from germline, CDR1 is MNHEY and CDR2 is SVGAGI. The DNA for the CDR3 is TGTGCCAGCAGTCTAGCGGGAGGGCCTCAGAATGAGCAGTTCTTC. This encodes CASSLAGGPQNEQFF.

This chain uses TRBV28 with TRBJ2-1; D perhaps matches TRBD1 (6 bases). Looked up from germline, CDR1 is MDHEN and CDR2 is SYDVKM. Deletions cut 3 bases from V and 1 base from J, with 10 bases between. The CDR3 consists of 15 residues. CDR3 nucleotide sequence: TGTGCCAGCAGTTTGGGGGCACTATCCTACAATGAGCAGTTCTTC. As protein: CASSLGALSYNEQFF.

The CDR3 reads CAWTRGAGELFF. The CDR3 DNA follows: TGTGCCTGGACCAGGGGGGCCGGGGAGCTGTTTTTT. The rearrangement uses TRBV30 and TRBJ2-2, with D maybe TRBD1 (7 bases). Germline V gives CDR1 GTSNPN, CDR2 SVGIG (reference sequence). The CDR3 totals 12 residues. V lost 4 bases and J lost 6, with 9 bases in between. The whole variable domain, remainder taken from reference TRBV30 and TRBJ2-2, is SQTIHQWPATLVQPVGSPLSLECTVEGTSNPNLYWYRQAAGRGLQLLFYSVGIGQISSEVPQNLSASRPQDRQFILSSKKLLLSDSGFYLCAWTRGAGELFFGEGSRLTVL.